The rows below give T cell receptor beta chains drawn from one sample of a study of T cells after yellow fever vaccination. TCRdb fed the 5' RACE reads into MiXCR, producing one record per CDR3 protein. The repertoire includes around 340,000 distinct CDR3 sequences, 8.5% to 10% of them detected once, and more than 15% sits in the top ten. The sequencing here drew on PBMCs, taken on the day of the first yellow fever vaccination. Receptors were obtained from a man aged 18 to 29 who received the YFV17D yellow fever vaccine. CDR3s leave out the opening cysteine and the closing phenylalanine or tryptophan. D genes are given only for firm matches.

J | V | D | CDR3
TRBJ2-3 | TRBV7-2 | TRBD2 | ASSHSGGRADTQY
TRBJ2-3 | TRBV27 | TRBD2 | ASRATSGRTDTQY
TRBJ1-1 | TRBV5-1 | NA | ASSFTRDTPEAF
TRBJ2-5 | TRBV7-2 | NA | ASSLDGGKETQY
TRBJ2-3 | TRBV7-8 | TRBD2 | ASVSVRGGPPDTQY
TRBJ1-1 | TRBV2 | NA | ASSDMGTVTEAF
TRBJ1-3 | TRBV7-9 | TRBD1 | ASSTRTGGSGNTIY
TRBJ2-1 | TRBV7-3 | NA | ASSQGGSYNEQF
TRBJ2-3 | TRBV10-3 | NA | AISNRGTDTQY
TRBJ2-1 | TRBV2 | NA | ASGLDLGGFGEQF
TRBJ2-1 | TRBV2 | TRBD1 | ASSPGQGGFVDYNEQF
TRBJ2-2 | TRBV19 | NA | ASSIVGANGELF
TRBJ2-5 | TRBV5-1 | NA | ASTTGTSGETQY
TRBJ2-7 | TRBV10-3 | TRBD1 | AIKQGISVYEQY
TRBJ2-7 | TRBV4-1 | TRBD1 | ASSQDRDRAREQY
TRBJ1-4 | TRBV19 | TRBD1 | ASSTPRGLSTNEKLF
TRBJ2-7 | TRBV30 | NA | AWSVLGGRAYEQY
TRBJ2-3 | TRBV5-1 | NA | ASSLDLATTDTQY
TRBJ2-5 | TRBV20-1 | NA | SARFTRGQETQY
TRBJ1-5 | TRBV6-2/TRBV6-3 | NA | ASSYLDSNQPQH
TRBJ2-2 | TRBV9 | NA | ASSVGVNTGELF
TRBJ2-2 | TRBV4-1 | NA | ASSQRQVGGELF
TRBJ1-1 | TRBV29-1 | NA | SYYTGLGTEAF
TRBJ2-1 | TRBV7-9 | NA | ASSLGRKRQDEQF
TRBJ2-5 | TRBV9 | NA | ARSGQETQY
TRBJ2-6 | TRBV20-1 | NA | SAIRRTYSGANVLT
TRBJ1-1 | TRBV28 | NA | AIKGRANTEAF
TRBJ2-4 | TRBV20-1 | NA | SARPTGGLAKNIQY
TRBJ1-1 | TRBV5-6 | NA | ASSLYRLYTEAF
TRBJ1-2 | TRBV28 | NA | ASSLSGPYGFT
TRBJ2-1 | TRBV11-2 | NA | ASSFLEGDNEQF
TRBJ2-2 | TRBV7-3 | NA | ASRPDGFTGELF
TRBJ2-4 | TRBV10-2 | NA | ASSDTREVGKNIQY
TRBJ2-1 | TRBV11-2 | TRBD2 | ASSSLGTSGVTYNEQF
TRBJ2-3 | TRBV11-1 | TRBD1 | ASTTGGTQY
TRBJ1-1 | TRBV7-2 | TRBD1 | ASTRDRTFLNTEAF
TRBJ2-5 | TRBV11-2 | NA | ASSSGGTQY
TRBJ2-7 | TRBV6-5 | NA | ASSFFGRTSYEQY
TRBJ1-1 | TRBV6-1 | TRBD1 | ASRSGDRGLEAF
TRBJ1-2 | TRBV7-2 | TRBD1 | ASSENRGQHYGYT